These 12 T cell receptor beta chains originate from one sample sequenced in a study of blood T cell repertoires in COVID-19. The data were produced by immunoSEQ multiplex PCR, yet TCRdb's version contains in-frame clones alone and is incomplete. This table has under 50,000 clones, around nine tenths appearing once. The sequenced sample consisted of peripheral blood. Receptor source: a man in his 70s with active COVID-19.

V gene TRBV5-1 combines with J gene TRBJ2-2; maybe TRBD1 (5 bases). Trimming took 4 bases from V and 0 from J, leaving 10 bases between them. This CDR3 spans 15 amino acids. Germline loops: CDR1 SGHRS, CDR2 YFSETQ. The CDR3 DNA sequence: TGCGCCAGCAGCAAAGGACACGCGAACACCGGGGAGCTGTTTTTT. This gives the protein CASSKGHANTGELFF. Full variable domain (missing parts from reference TRBV5-1 and TRBJ2-2): KAGVTQTPRYLIKTRGQQVTLSCSPISGHRSVSWYQQTPGQGLQFLFEYFSETQRNKGNFPGRFSGRQFSNSRSEMNVSTLELGDSALYLCASSKGHANTGELFFGEGSRLTVL.

The CDR3 loop is CASSQLLAGTDTQYF. The CDR3, as DNA: TGCGCCAGCAGCCAACTACTAGCAGGCACAGATACGCAGTATTTT. The V and J genes are TRBV4-3 and TRBJ2-3; a possible D gene is TRBD2 (6 bases). The V end lost 2 bases, the J end lost 1 base, and 10 bases lay between the germline ends. The CDR3 runs to 15 residues. The germline V gene encodes CDR1 LGHNA and CDR2 YSLEER.

This clone has a single count. The chain combines TRBV6-2 or TRBV6-3 with TRBJ2-4; TRBD1 aligns across 7 bases. Germline CDR1 reads MNHEY; CDR2 reads SVGEGT. V dropped 5 bases and J dropped 1; count of bases not matched to a gene: 8. The CDR3 has 16 residues. The CDR3 protein is CASSTGQWRAKNIQYF. DNA of the CDR3: TGTGCCAGCAGTACGGGACAGTGGAGGGCCAAAAACATTCAGTACTTC.

The J gene is TRBJ1-2, the V gene TRBV12-3 or TRBV12-4; 7 bases fit TRBD1. This CDR3 comprises 13 residues. Losses at the gene ends were 5 bases for V and 3 bases for J; bases not matched to a gene: 3. The CDR3 nucleotides read TGTGCCAGCAGTCGCAGGGGGGACTATGGCTACACCTTC. Its translation is CASSRRGDYGYTF.

This clone has a single count. The CDR3, as DNA: TGCGCCAGCAGCTTTTCCCGGGATGAGCAGTTCTTC. It encodes CASSFSRDEQFF. The chain links TRBV5-1 to TRBJ2-1; D not certain. This CDR3 region has 12 residues. Germline CDR1 and CDR2: SGHRS and YFSETQ. V gave up 2 bases and J gave up 8 bases, with 8 bases separating them.

The chain is built from TRBV6-1 and TRBJ2-7; 8 nucleotides align to TRBD1. This CDR3 is built from 16 residues. CDR1 and CDR2 from the germline V gene are MNHNS and SASEGT. V shed 4 bases and J 3 bases; nucleotides not matched to a gene: 11. The CDR3 here is CASSATQDRGVYEQYF. CDR3 DNA: TGTGCCAGCAGTGCTACTCAAGACAGGGGAGTCTACGAGCAGTACTTC.

V is TRBV5-4 and J is TRBJ1-2, with 11 bases that match TRBD1. The J segment lost 4 bases and the V segment lost 4 bases, leaving 9 bases of the junction unmatched. The CDR3 runs 16 residues. The germline CDR1 and CDR2 sequences are SGHNT and YYREEE (reference sequence). The CDR3 region has the DNA TGTGCCAGCAGCCAGAGGACAGGGGGCTTCGGCTATGGCTACACCTTC. Translated, it gives CASSQRTGGFGYGYTF.

This clone was counted between two and nine times. The chain joins TRBV29-1 to TRBJ2-1, with a weak D call TRBD1 (6 bases). The CDR3 has 13 residues. Trimming removed 7 bases at V and 3 bases at J, with 13 bases between. Germline CDR1 and CDR2: SQVTM and ANQGSEA. This CDR3 reads CSARDNNYNEQFF. The CDR3 DNA reads as TGCAGCGCCCGGGACAACAACTACAATGAGCAGTTCTTC.

The chain is built from TRBV5-1 and TRBJ2-1, with unresolved D. The germline CDR1 and CDR2 sequences are SGHRS and YFSETQ. Between the trimmed V and J ends, which lost 2 bases and 9 bases, there was a span of 9 bases. CDR3 length equals 12 residues. The CDR3, as DNA: TGCGCCAGCAGCTTTCAGGATACTGAGCAGTTCTTC. As protein: CASSFQDTEQFF.

This clone has a handful of counts. The rearrangement uses TRBV5-1 and TRBJ2-5; D is perhaps TRBD1 (5 bases). Trimming took off 7 bases at V and 5 bases at J, with 15 bases between the two ends. Germline values: CDR1 SGHRS, CDR2 YFSETQ. The CDR3 is 13 residues long. CDR3 sequence (DNA): TGCGCCAGCTGCGACAGTAGTCTGGAGACCCAGTACTTC. This gives the protein CASCDSSLETQYF.

The chain carries TRBV25-1 and TRBJ1-4, with 8 bases that match TRBD1. The CDR3 is 15 residues long. CDR1 is MGHDK and CDR2 is SYGVNS in the germline V gene. V lost 5 bases, J lost 8 bases, and 10 bases stayed unmatched. The CDR3 loop is CASSQQGARIEKLFF. For the CDR3, the DNA is TGTGCCAGCAGTCAGCAGGGGGCCAGGATAGAAAAACTGTTTTTT.

This clone was seen once. The chain links TRBV3-1 (or the pseudogene TRBV3-2) to TRBJ1-2; D possibly corresponds to TRBD1 (6 bases). Looked up from germline, CDR1 is LGHDT and CDR2 is YNNKEL (reference sequence). The CDR3 totals 13 residues. V was pared by 4 bases and J by 4 bases, with 10 bases between. CDR3 sequence: CASSRGGSYGYTF. The CDR3 DNA is TGTGCCAGCAGCCGAGGGGGTAGCTATGGCTACACCTTC.